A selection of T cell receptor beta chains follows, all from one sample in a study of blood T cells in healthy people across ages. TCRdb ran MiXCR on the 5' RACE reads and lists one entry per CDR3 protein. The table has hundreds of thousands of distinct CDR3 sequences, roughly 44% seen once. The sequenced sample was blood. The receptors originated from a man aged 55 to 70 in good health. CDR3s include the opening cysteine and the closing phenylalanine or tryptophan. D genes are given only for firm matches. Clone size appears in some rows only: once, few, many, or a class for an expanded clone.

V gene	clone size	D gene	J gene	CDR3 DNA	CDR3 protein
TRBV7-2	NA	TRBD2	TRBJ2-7	TGTGCCAGCAGCTTAGAGTCTAGCGGGACTAGCTCCTACGAGCAGTACTTC	CASSLESSGTSSYEQYF
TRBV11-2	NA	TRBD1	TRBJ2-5	TGTGCCAGCAGCGGGGACAGGGCGACGCAGACCCAGTACTTC	CASSGDRATQTQYF
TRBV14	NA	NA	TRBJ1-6	TGTGCCAGCAGCCAAGGAGTGGGGATTAATTCACCCCTCCACTTT	CASSQGVGINSPLHF
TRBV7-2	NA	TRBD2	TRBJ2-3	TGTGCCAGCAGACTTGGGCTAGCGGGGGGGCGAGATACGCAGTATTTT	CASRLGLAGGRDTQYF
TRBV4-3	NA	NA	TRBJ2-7	TGCGCCAGCAGCCAAGAACGCAGGGGCGGCGAGCAGTACTTC	CASSQERRGGEQYF
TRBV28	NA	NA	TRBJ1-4	TGTGCCAGCAGTTTGAACAGCAATAATGAAAAACTGTTTTTT	CASSLNSNNEKLFF
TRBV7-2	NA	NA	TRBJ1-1	TGTGCCAGCAGCTCGAACAGGGACACTGAAGCTTTCTTT	CASSSNRDTEAFF
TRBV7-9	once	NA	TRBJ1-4	TGTGCCAGCAGCTTAAGCCAAACAGAAAAACTGTTTTTT	CASSLSQTEKLFF
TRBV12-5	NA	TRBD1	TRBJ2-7	TGTGCTAGTGCCCCGGGACAGGGGGACGACGAGCAGTACTTC	CASAPGQGDDEQYF
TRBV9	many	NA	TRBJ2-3	TGTGCCAGCAGCGAATCCGGGGTAGCAGATACGCAGTATTTT	CASSESGVADTQYF
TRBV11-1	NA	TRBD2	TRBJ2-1	TGTGCCAGCAGCTTAGCAATCATGACTAGCGGCAATGAGCAGTTCTTC	CASSLAIMTSGNEQFF
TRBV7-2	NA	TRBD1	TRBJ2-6	TGTGCCAGCAGCTTAGGGACAGGGATGGTGGCTGGGGCCAACGTCCTGACTTTC	CASSLGTGMVAGANVLTF
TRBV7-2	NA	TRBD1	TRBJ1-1	TGTGCCAGCAGCGCACAGGGGGCTGGCACTGAAGCTTTCTTT	CASSAQGAGTEAFF
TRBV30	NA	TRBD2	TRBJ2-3	TGTGCCTGGAGTAGGGCGGGGGGCACAGATACGCAGTATTTT	CAWSRAGGTDTQYF
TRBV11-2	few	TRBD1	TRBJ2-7	TGTGCCAGCAGCTTAGGGACAGGGGGTTTTGAAGAGCAGTACTTC	CASSLGTGGFEEQYF